These 26 T cell receptor beta chains came from one sample sequenced in a study of beta chain features in type 1 diabetes. All of the isolated RNA was reverse transcribed, so expressed TCRB transcripts were sequenced. Repertoires were generated with immunoSEQ multiplex PCR, while TCRdb's copy carries only in-frame clones and drops some. The sample consists of under 450,000 clones, roughly 13% of them appearing once. Sequenced material: naive CD4+ T cells from blood. These receptors all stem from a man in his thirties or forties in good health.

In its sample, this clone was seen a few times. The rearrangement uses TRBV9 and TRBJ2-1; D may match TRBD1 or TRBD2 (5 bases each). Trimming took off 2 bases at V and 5 bases at J, with 14 bases between the two ends. The CDR3 contains 15 residues. Germline V gene sequence: CDR1 SGDLS, CDR2 YYNGEE. The chain's CDR3 is CASSVGAAPNNEQFF. In nucleotides, the CDR3 is TGTGCCAGCAGCGTCGGGGCAGCACCGAACAATGAGCAGTTCTTC.

This clone was counted only a few times. The chain recombines TRBV19 with TRBJ1-1, with unresolved D. The ends were cut back, 1 base at V and 3 bases at J, with 9 bases in the middle. CDR1 and CDR2 (germline): LNHDA, SQIVND (reference sequence). The CDR3 is 14 residues long. The CDR3 DNA reads TGTGCCAGTAGTATAGGTCATCTGGACACTGAAGCTTTCTTT. Its translation: CASSIGHLDTEAFF.

The J gene is TRBJ2-5, the V gene TRBV15; 7 bases map to TRBD2. This CDR3 spans 15 amino acids. CDR1 and CDR2 from the germline V gene are LNHNV and YYDKDF (reference sequence). V lost 1 base, J lost 7 bases, and 9 bases stayed unmatched. The CDR3 reads CATSRGAGSGGTQYF. In DNA, the CDR3 is TGTGCCACCAGCAGAGGAGCGGGGTCCGGTGGGACCCAGTACTTC. The complete variable domain, with remaining parts taken from reference TRBV15 and TRBJ2-5, reads DAMVIQNPRYQVTQFGKPVTLSCSQTLNHNVMYWYQQKSSQAPKLLFHYYDKDFNNEADTPDNFQSRRPNTSFCFLDIRSPGLGDTAMYLCATSRGAGSGGTQYFGPGTRLLVL.

The genes are TRBV9 and TRBJ1-4; D remains ambiguous. This CDR3 has 13 amino acids. Germline V gene lookup returns CDR1 SGDLS and CDR2 YYNGEE. V was cut by 2 bases and J by 7 bases, with 9 bases left in between. The CDR3 coding sequence is TGTGCCAGCAGCGTTACGGTGGGTGAAAAACTGTTTTTT. It specifies CASSVTVGEKLFF.

The chain combines TRBV4-3 with TRBJ2-3; TRBD2 matches at 10 bases. The CDR3 has 16 amino acids. V was pared by 1 base and J by 2 bases, with 3 bases of the junction left unmatched. Germline CDR1 reads LGHNA; CDR2 reads YSLEER. CDR3 amino acids: CASSQVTSGTTDTQYF. The CDR3, as DNA: TGCGCCAGCAGCCAAGTAACTAGCGGGACCACAGATACGCAGTATTTT.

The V gene is TRBV7-2, the J gene TRBJ2-1; D unclear. This CDR3 spans 13 amino acids. Trimming removed 3 bases at V and 2 bases at J, with 5 bases between. CDR1 and CDR2 from the germline V gene are SGHTA and FQGNSA. The CDR3 bases are TGTGCCAGCAGCTTGCCACCCTACAATGAGCAGTTCTTC. Protein product: CASSLPPYNEQFF.

For the CDR3, the DNA is TGTGCCAGCAGCTTAGACAGGGACACAGATACGCAGTATTTT. Its protein is CASSLDRDTDTQYF. The rearrangement joins TRBV11-2 to TRBJ2-3, with D perhaps matching TRBD1 (5 bases). From germline, CDR1 is SGHAT and CDR2 FQNNGV. The CDR3 consists of 14 residues. V was clipped by 0 bases and J by 2 bases, with 6 bases between them.

This sequence joins TRBV19 and TRBJ2-1; 8 bases agree with TRBD2. J gave up 9 bases and V 3 bases, and 10 bases lay outside the gene matches. The CDR3 is made up of 15 amino acids. CDR1 and CDR2 (germline): LNHDA, SQIVND (reference sequence). The CDR3 coding sequence is TGTGCCAGTAGTATCGAAGGGACTAGTTATGGTGAGCAGTTCTTC. It translates to CASSIEGTSYGEQFF.

This chain links TRBV30 with TRBJ1-2, with a tentative D call TRBD1 (6 bases). The V end lost 6 bases, the J end lost 4 bases, and 15 bases lay between the germline ends. CDR1 and CDR2 from the germline V gene are GTSNPN and SVGIG (reference sequence). This CDR3 contains 13 residues. CDR3 residues: CACTRGGVYGYTF. Here the CDR3 DNA reads TGTGCCTGTACTAGGGGGGGAGTCTATGGCTACACCTTC.

This clone was observed a handful of times. The genes are TRBV29-1 and TRBJ1-2; 7 bases are a match to TRBD1. This CDR3 comprises 14 residues. Trimming took 6 bases from V and 5 from J; bases not matched to a gene: 12. CDR1 is SQVTM and CDR2 is ANQGSEA in the germline V gene. The CDR3 is CSVSTDRAGYGYTF. As DNA, the CDR3 is TGCAGCGTCTCGACCGACAGGGCTGGGTATGGCTACACCTTC. Full variable domain (rest looked up from reference TRBV29-1 and TRBJ1-2): SAVISQKPSRDICQRGTSLTIQCQVDSQVTMMFWYRQQPGQSLTLIATANQGSEATYESGFVIDKFPISRPNLTFSTLTVSNMSPEDSSIYLCSVSTDRAGYGYTFGSGTRLTVV.

DNA of the CDR3: TGTGCCAGCAGCTCAGCGCAGGGAGGAGGGACTGAAGCTTTCTTT. Its translation is CASSSAQGGGTEAFF. The chain recombines TRBV7-6 with TRBJ1-1; the D gene is possibly TRBD1 (5 bases). CDR1 is SGHVS and CDR2 is FNYEAQ in the germline V gene. There are 15 residues in the CDR3. V dropped 4 bases and J dropped 5 bases, with 17 bases sitting between them.

This chain links TRBV5-1 with TRBJ2-7; no firm D call. Germline V gene lookup returns CDR1 SGHRS and CDR2 YFSETQ. This CDR3 contains 14 residues. V was clipped by 1 base and J by 0 bases, with 8 bases between them. CDR3: CASSLSSISYEQYF. Written as DNA, the CDR3 is TGCGCCAGCAGCTTGTCTAGTATCTCCTACGAGCAGTACTTC.

This clone turned up a few times. The chain combines TRBV7-3 with TRBJ1-4; D is uncertain. CDR1 is SGHTA and CDR2 is FQGTGA in the germline V gene. V was pared by 2 bases and J by 6 bases, with 13 bases between. The CDR3 runs to 15 residues. DNA for the CDR3: TGTGCCAGCAGCTTATCAATGAGGGTGGATGAAAAACTGTTTTTT. Amino acid sequence: CASSLSMRVDEKLFF.

Only a few counts were recorded for this clone. The J gene is TRBJ2-7, the V gene TRBV15; the D is unclear. In germline, CDR1 is LNHNV, CDR2 YYDKDF (reference sequence). Between the trimmed V and J ends, which lost 3 bases and 4 bases, there was a span of 7 bases. The CDR3 is 12 amino acids. DNA of the CDR3: TGTGCCACCAGCAGGCGAAGTTACGAGCAGTACGTC. Encoded protein: CATSRRSYEQYV.

The chain recombines TRBV7-2 with TRBJ1-1; 8 bases map to TRBD1. Trimming at V came to 7 bases and at J to 5 bases, leaving 9 bases not matched to a gene. The CDR3 is 14 residues long. Germline V gene sequence: CDR1 SGHTA, CDR2 FQGNSA. In DNA, the CDR3 is TGTGCCAGCACCGGACAGGGCACCTGGACTGAAGCTTTCTTT. Translation gives CASTGQGTWTEAFF.

The chain joins TRBV30 to TRBJ1-1; D unresolved. The CDR3 runs 13 residues. Trimming removed 4 bases at V and 3 bases at J, with 12 bases between. CDR1 GTSNPN and CDR2 SVGIG come from the germline V gene (reference sequence). The CDR3 here is CAWKTRFDTEAFF. The DNA for the CDR3 is TGTGCCTGGAAGACCCGATTCGACACTGAAGCTTTCTTT.

A few counts support this clone. J is TRBJ2-1 and V is TRBV18; TRBD1 is a possible D gene (6 bases). This CDR3 comprises 16 residues. V was trimmed by 0 bases and J by 9 bases, leaving 18 bases between them. The germline gives CDR1 KGHSH, CDR2 LQKENI. CDR3 loop: CASSPPGGSRDGEQFF. The CDR3 DNA is TGTGCCAGCTCACCACCAGGGGGTAGCCGGGACGGTGAGCAGTTCTTC.

A few counts support this clone. J is TRBJ2-7 and V is TRBV7-8, with 9 bases matching TRBD1. The junction had 17 bases not matched to a gene; V was cut back by 5 bases and J by 6 bases. The CDR3 has 17 amino acids. Germline V gene lookup returns CDR1 SGHVS and CDR2 FQNEAQ. CDR3 nucleotide sequence: TGTGCCAGCAGCCCAAGACCGGGACAGGGCCCTTTCTCCGAGCAGTACTTC. Encoded protein: CASSPRPGQGPFSEQYF.

This clone was seen only a few times. The chain couples TRBV9 to TRBJ2-2; TRBD2 matches 7 bases. V lost 2 bases to trimming and J lost 4 bases; unmatched junction nucleotides: 17. Per the germline V gene, CDR1 is SGDLS and CDR2 is YYNGEE. The CDR3 is 19 amino acids. CDR3 DNA: TGTGCCAGCAGCGTTAGTACCCCTAGCCGGGACTACCTCACCGGGGAGCTGTTTTTT. As protein: CASSVSTPSRDYLTGELFF.

The V gene is TRBV5-1, the J gene TRBJ2-7, with 9 bases lining up with TRBD2. V was pared by 4 bases and J by 1 base, with 6 bases of the junction left unmatched. The length of the CDR3 is 15 residues. Looked up from germline, CDR1 is SGHRS and CDR2 is YFSETQ. As DNA, the CDR3 is TGCGCCAGCAGCACCTATAGCGGGGGTTCCTACGAGCAGTACTTC. The encoded protein is CASSTYSGGSYEQYF.

This chain uses TRBV27 with TRBJ2-3, with D unresolved. V was clipped by 5 bases and J by 2 bases, with 14 bases between them. Germline V gene data show CDR1 as MNHEY and CDR2 as SMNVEV (reference sequence). The CDR3 covers 15 residues. CDR3 sequence reads: CASSQSRRLTDTQYF. In nucleotides, the CDR3 is TGTGCCAGCAGTCAATCGCGCCGACTCACAGATACGCAGTATTTT.

This clone was seen a handful of times. The CDR3 region has the DNA TGTGCCAGTAAACTAGGAGGAGGAGCGCAGTATTTT. This encodes CASKLGGGAQYF. The chain is built from TRBV19 and TRBJ2-3; possibly TRBD2 for D (5 bases). This CDR3 comprises 12 residues. CDR1 and CDR2 (germline): LNHDA, SQIVND (reference sequence). With 7 bases removed from V and 10 bases from J, the gap between germline ends came to 15 bases.

The chain uses TRBV19 and TRBJ2-7; D assignment may be TRBD1 or TRBD2 (6 bases each). Germline CDR1 is LNHDA and CDR2 is SQIVND (reference sequence). V was trimmed by 7 bases and J by 3 bases, leaving 10 bases between them. This CDR3 region has 12 residues. CDR3 in amino acids: CASTGAGYEQYF. The CDR3 DNA reads as TGTGCCAGTACGGGGGCCGGCTACGAGCAGTACTTC. The complete variable domain, with remaining parts taken from reference TRBV19 and TRBJ2-7, reads DGGITQSPKYLFRKEGQNVTLSCEQNLNHDAMYWYRQDPGQGLRLIYYSQIVNDFQKGDIAEGYSVSREKKESFPLTVTSAQKNPTAFYLCASTGAGYEQYFGPGTRLTVT.

The chain links TRBV29-1 to TRBJ2-3; D may correspond to TRBD1 or TRBD2 (5 bases each). The CDR3 extends over 13 amino acids. The germline gives CDR1 SQVTM, CDR2 ANQGSEA. Trimming took 7 bases from V and 2 from J, leaving 13 bases between them. In DNA, the CDR3 is TGCAGCGGAATGGGGACGTCCACAGATACGCAGTATTTT. Its protein is CSGMGTSTDTQYF.

The chain uses TRBV7-3 and TRBJ2-2, with 11 bases aligning to TRBD2. V gave up 5 bases and J gave up 6 bases; unmatched junction bases: 5. The CDR3 loop spans 15 amino acids. Germline CDR1 is SGHTA and CDR2 is FQGTGA. CDR3 DNA sequence: TGTGCCAGCAGCCCCACTAGCGGGAGCGCCGGGGAGCTGTTTTTT. Its protein is CASSPTSGSAGELFF.

This clone was detected once. CDR3 coding DNA: TGCGCCAGCAGCCAGACACCCAGCACAGATACGCAGTATTTT. Protein sequence: CASSQTPSTDTQYF. The rearrangement links TRBV5-1 to TRBJ2-3; unclear D gene. The CDR3 is 14 residues long. V shed 4 bases and J shed 0 bases, with 9 bases lying between them. Germline values: CDR1 SGHRS, CDR2 YFSETQ.